Detailed here is one T cell receptor (beta chain). The data derive from a study of T cell changes during pregnancy in multiple sclerosis. Clones were sequenced by immunoSEQ multiplex PCR, and TCRdb holds only the in-frame ones, with some missing. The data contain fewer than 85,000 clones, about 93% of them singletons. The starting material was peripheral blood, obtained after pregnancy. The TCR was taken from a female donor in good health, enrolled as a control in a pregnancy study.

CDR3 residues: CASSNPQGAGTSGYEQYF. As DNA, the CDR3 is TGTGCCAGCAGCAACCCCCAAGGCGCCGGGACTAGCGGCTACGAGCAGTACTTC. The gene calls are TRBV21-1 and TRBJ2-7; TRBD2, the table's D call, was not compared with the DNA. TRBV21-1 is shown as a pseudogene. The CDR3 runs to 18 residues.